This TCR beta chain was obtained from a study of cytomegalovirus exposure and HLA in healthy donors (dated by TCRdb to 2016 to 2017). For the study in its entirety: According to an earlier analysis of several hundred of the donors, 200 million or so T cells yielded roughly 110 million unique TCR beta sequences and less than 300 Gb of sequence data. An early release covering 500 to 750 HLA-typed donors comprised 250 to 350 gigabases of sequencing data and 65 million to 100 million unique TCR sequences. Among the roughly 430 genotyped donors, approximately 81% belonged to the genetic ancestry cluster associated with self-reported Caucasian donors. The study aimed to test whether signatures of past pathogen exposure could be identified by cataloging public T cell receptors. The study used immunosequencing to profile the T cell repertoires of several hundred subjects and linked those repertoires to cytomegalovirus serostatus. In addition to the first cohort of around 670 subjects, a separate validation cohort of under 150 different subjects was used. To predict cytomegalovirus infection status, the study combined high-throughput TCR immunosequencing, statistical association of individual TCRs with disease status, and machine learning. A later analysis re-examined previously published TCR beta repertoires from hundreds of donors and added high-resolution HLA genotyping to investigate patterns of TCR occurrence. The later analysis used no new phenotypic data to find candidate immune exposures, relying instead on TCR beta sequences and their occurrence across donors. To decide whether each TCR beta V gene segment behaved as functional or pseudogenic, an earlier analysis of approximately 590 of the donors relied on high-throughput TCR beta sequencing. Donor age, sex, ethnicity and CMV serostatus were compiled alongside the repertoire data. In a later genetic analysis, genome-wide SNP genotypes for about three fifths of the roughly 670 donors were used, and that subset was treated as a discovery cohort. All discovery cohort repertoires had been generated using a single sequencing platform. HLA typing covered class I and class II loci at four-digit resolution. The number of typed donors differed by locus: 629-630 for A, B, C, DRB1 and DQB1; 522 for DQA1; 606 for DPA1; and 450 to 480 for DPB1. About five DR-DQ haplotypes were handled as single units for association and clustering, since linkage in the cohort was strong. On average, roughly 200,000 unique TCR beta nucleotide sequences were sequenced per donor among a few hundred genotyped donors of the cohort, with about 19% of those sequences being non-productive. The research as a whole found: Some IMGT-functional V segments, including TRBV6-2 and TRBV6-3, could not be told apart with the 87-base-pair reads, so those segments were excluded. A later analysis found that HLA-associated TCR beta chains were more clonally expanded and had lower generation probabilities than equally common non-associated chains. Because HLA typing was missing for some donors at each locus, association tests included only the typed subset. Immune exposure information for the cohort was limited to CMV serostatus. Several of the top co-occurrence clusters appeared to be linked to parvovirus B19, influenza, CMV and Epstein-Barr virus, according to a later analysis. Correlated functional status among segregating V segments might be attributable to linkage disequilibrium, but an unknown experimental factor could not be ruled out. According to a later genetic analysis, donors in an Asian-associated ancestry cluster had fewer N-insertions in productive TCRs than the approximately 650-donor mean. Across donors, most TCR sequences were observed very rarely, whereas some public TCRs were present in many individuals. The study gave a list of 150 to 200 TCR beta chains associated with cytomegalovirus. A group of highly shared sequence variants was considered likely to be a technical artifact of the sequencing pipeline. A few of the identified cytomegalovirus-associated TCR beta chains were confirmed in vitro to be specific for cytomegalovirus antigens. The presence/absence analyses assumed that sequencing depth was roughly uniform across donors, and that assumption may not be true. A further reported finding was that TCR beta sequences accurately predicted the HLA-A and HLA-B alleles for most subjects in the first cohort. The classifier was reported to diagnose cytomegalovirus status with high specificity and sensitivity in both the original and validation cohorts. According to the authors, the approach could potentially be generalized to other disease states and immunological phenotypes. Only TCR beta chains were sequenced in this cohort, and the absence of alpha or paired-chain data limited detectable features. According to a later analysis, TCR association rates differed among HLA loci, with DRB1 alleles showing the most associated TCRs and HLA-C alleles showing the fewest. Because counts were too low, seventeen rarely observed V segments, including chromosome 9 orphons, were excluded from the earlier analysis of 587 of the donors. An earlier analysis of approximately 500 of the donors showed that most TCR beta V segments appeared in productive rearrangements either about 87% or about 30% of the time, which broadly matched IMGT annotations. Specific HLA alleles were associated with roughly 17,000 TCR beta sequences at a false discovery rate of 0.05 in a later analysis. Most CMV-associated TCR beta chains appeared to be HLA-restricted in a later analysis, and the HLA associations seemed to be driven largely by CMV exposure. An association between a missense DCLRE1C variant and V-gene and J-gene trimming of TCR beta chains was found in a later genetic analysis and replicated in an independent cohort. Strong co-occurrence of HLA alleles, especially DR and DQ, made assigning TCR associations to individual alleles difficult.

The library was obtained by the immunoSEQ multiplex PCR assay. For the multiplex PCR, a mixture combining 60 forward primers for TCR Vbeta segments and 13 reverse primers for TCR Jbeta segments was used. A multiplex PCR assay on genomic DNA amplified the CDR3 region of rearranged TCR beta genes. The Illumina HiSeq System was used to sequence the amplified TCR beta libraries as 87-base-pair reads. From the authors' description of their analysis: Across the 640 or so repertoires, a later analysis counted approximately 83 million unique TCR beta chains, 9.5 million to 13 million of which were shared by at least two donors. Raw reads were error-corrected and collapsed into unique sequences by a nearest-neighbor algorithm in which closely related sequences were merged to remove PCR and sequencing errors. V, D and J gene segments were assigned by aligning CDR3 sequences to IMGT reference sequences. For a sequence to be retained, at least a six-nucleotide match to both a V gene segment and a J gene segment was required. Rearrangements were classified as productive when the CDR3 lacked stop codons and remained in frame with V and J, and all other rearrangements were classified as non-productive. CDR3 was defined according to IMGT convention as the region running from the second conserved V-encoded cysteine to the conserved J-encoded phenylalanine. Sequences without an unambiguous match to a single V gene segment were excluded from the earlier analysis of a few hundred of the donors. An earlier analysis of fewer than 650 of the donors classified V segments as functional when productive rearrangements were above 56.7% and as segregating when the standard deviation between donors was above 5%. A statistical classification framework was built to diagnose cytomegalovirus status from the catalog of TCR beta chain sequences. In a later analysis, V and J genes were assigned by comparing TCR nucleotide sequences against IMGT/GENE-DB human TR gene sequences. In a later analysis, CDR3 sequences and most-parsimonious VDJ recombination scenarios were assigned using the TCRdist pipeline. In a later analysis, each TCR beta chain was defined by its CDR3 amino acid sequence together with its V-gene family, and reads without a unique V-gene family were excluded. In a later analysis, 450 to 600 highly shared, low-generation-probability nucleotide sequences were removed to address suspected cross-contamination and a sequencing artifact. For each public chain, a later analysis derived a clonal expansion index from normalized ranks of inferred template counts within each repertoire. Generation probabilities in a later analysis came from a VDJ recombination model fitted to out-of-frame rearrangements, and those results were checked against IGoR. In a later analysis, TCR-TCR, TCR-HLA and TCR-CMV co-occurrence was scored with hypergeometric tests, and a repertoire-size bias correction was applied to TCR pairs. To estimate false discovery rates, a later analysis permuted the HLA or CMV assignments 20 times. A later analysis grouped co-occurring TCRs with DBSCAN, adding TCRdist sequence similarity when clustering within HLA-allele-positive subsets. Repertoires with fewer than 30,000 or more than 120,000 public chains, plus five repertoires with anomalous nucleotide sharing, were excluded from co-occurrence clustering. The source is immuneACCESS, and TCRdb retained only in-frame sequences with V and J called. Part of the clones is not carried over; for the studies checked, unresolved V genes explain less than half of this, and the remainder is unexplained. That table furnishes V, J and clone size, whereas the DNA furnished D and trimming. This sample comprises under 200,000 clones, roughly 80% of them detected only once. Of the sample, 4% to 5.5% is held by the ten largest clones.

As regards this clone: Its antigen remains unidentified. The input lacks base qualities; no much larger clone sits a single base away.

The cohort was made up of 650 to 700 healthy bone marrow donors. Cohort members were all nominally healthy when sampled, although unrecorded immune exposures were likely present. The donor tested CMV seronegative and was one of the 352 seronegative cohort members. A peripheral blood sample was collected from each donor, and TCR beta sequencing was performed on peripheral blood mononuclear cells. The Qiagen DNeasy Blood Extraction Kit was used to extract genomic DNA from the blood cell samples. Trimming removed 4 bases from V and 8 bases from J, leaving 12 bases between the germline ends. Inclusive of the bounding cysteine and phenylalanine, the CDR3 is 13 residues long. Only the CDR3 DNA stays, 39 bases, in frame from base 1. CDR1 and CDR2, looked up from the germline V gene, are MNHNS and SASEGT.

This TCR derives from a male donor in good health and CMV-seronegative. The V gene is TRBV6-1 and the J gene is TRBJ2-1; the D gene is possibly TRBD2, with 5 bases matching. The sample taken for sequencing was PBMCs. The DNA is TGTGCCAGCAGTGTACCGACGGAGGATGAGCAGTTCTTC. Its product reads: CASSVPTEDEQFF.